The following is a TCR beta chain sequence with its context. Its antigen is not identified. The CDR3 has 13 residues. Trimming pared 2 bases from V and 1 base from J, leaving 6 bases between. Germline V gives CDR1 SGDLS, CDR2 YYNGEE. Sequenced by immunoSEQ multiplex PCR; TCRdb stores in-frame clones only, minus some. The sample yields about 2.4 million clones, more than 85% seen once. The sample belongs to a study of shared clonotypes between healthy human individuals. General study findings and limits: The generation probabilities recorded for non-shared clonotypes fell below those of clonotypes shared by all four donors.

This rearrangement joins TRBV9 to TRBJ2-5; possible D gene TRBD2, 5 bases. The material sequenced was naive CD4+ T cells from PBMCs. Subset meaning: CD45RA+ positively selected. The sequence was collected from a man aged 18 to 30 in good health. Some clones in this sample may be carry-over from other donors' samples. CDR3 in DNA: TGTGCCAGCAGCGTGACTACCCAAGAGACCCAGTACTTC. Its protein product is CASSVTTQETQYF.